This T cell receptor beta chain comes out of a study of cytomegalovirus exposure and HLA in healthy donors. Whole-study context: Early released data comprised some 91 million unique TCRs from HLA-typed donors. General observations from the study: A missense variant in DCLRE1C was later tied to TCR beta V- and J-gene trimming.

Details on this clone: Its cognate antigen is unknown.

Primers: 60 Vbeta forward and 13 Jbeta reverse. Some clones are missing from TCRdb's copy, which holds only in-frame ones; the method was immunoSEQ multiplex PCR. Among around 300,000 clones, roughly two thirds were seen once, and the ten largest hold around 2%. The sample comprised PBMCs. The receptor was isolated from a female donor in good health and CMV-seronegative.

The CDR3 DNA is TGTGCCAGCTCACCATCGGGACAGAACAATCAGCCCCAGCATTTT. This codes for CASSPSGQNNQPQHF. The chain joins TRBV18 to TRBJ1-5; TRBD1 agrees at 7 bases. Germline CDR1 reads KGHSH; CDR2 reads LQKENI. The CDR3 extends over 15 amino acids. V shed 2 bases, J shed 3 bases, and the junction held 4 bases outside the gene matches.